This TCR beta chain appears in the sequencing data of a study of T cell repertoires in cytomegalovirus infection. Broader study findings: Dominant in the ex vivo response were TCR beta clonotypes restricted by HLA-C and specific for CMV. Using cumulative public TCR beta family frequency, the authors identified those who carried CMV together with the relevant HLA.

TCRdb ran MiXCR on the reads and lists one entry per CDR3 protein. The sample lists about 320,000 distinct CDR3 sequences, approximately 9.5% occurring once. Turning to this clonotype: Antigen specificity is unknown.

The sample taken for sequencing was PBMCs. This sequence was found in a human donor in good health (CMV status not recorded). Some clones in this sample may be carry-over from other donors' samples.

CDR3 nucleotide sequence: TGTGCCTGCCGAGATCTGGAAGCCAAAAACATTCAGTACTTC. As protein: CACRDLEAKNIQYF. This chain uses TRBV5-4 with TRBJ2-4; D gene unclear. CDR1 is SGHNT and CDR2 is YYREEE in the germline V gene (reference sequence). The CDR3 spans 14 residues. Trimming took off 10 bases at V and 0 bases at J, with 14 bases between the two ends.